Listed below are T cell receptor beta chains from one sample, sequenced in a study of identical twins. Using its own MiXCR run on the 5' RACE reads, TCRdb lists one record per CDR3 protein. This sample has fewer than 350,000 distinct CDR3 sequences, with 8% to 9% found just once. These same records also appear under a second study, on yellow fever vaccine responses in identical twins.

Sequenced: memory (CD45RO+) T cells sorted from blood. The receptor source for this set is a woman younger than 35 in good health. Both conserved end residues are part of each CDR3. The order of the fields is clone size, V gene, D gene, J gene, CDR3 protein, CDR3 DNA. D genes are given only for firm matches. Size is stated for part of the rows, as once, few or many counts, or as a class when the clone is expanded.

abundance: many; v_gene: TRBV3-1; d_gene: .; j_gene: TRBJ2-2; CDR3aa: CASSLTGTGELFF; CDR3nt: TGTGCCAGCAGTCTGACGGGCACCGGGGAGCTGTTTTTT
abundance: many; v_gene: TRBV12-3/TRBV12-4; d_gene: TRBD2; j_gene: TRBJ2-4; CDR3aa: CASAAGTSGVAKNIQYF; CDR3nt: TGTGCCAGCGCGGCGGGGACTAGCGGGGTAGCCAAAAACATTCAGTACTTC
abundance: .; v_gene: TRBV5-1; d_gene: .; j_gene: TRBJ2-1; CDR3aa: CARLDTNNEQFF; CDR3nt: TGCGCCCGCCTTGATACAAACAATGAGCAGTTCTTC
abundance: many; v_gene: TRBV12-3/TRBV12-4; d_gene: .; j_gene: TRBJ2-7; CDR3aa: CASSVRRVAYEQYF; CDR3nt: TGTGCCAGCAGTGTAAGAAGGGTAGCCTACGAGCAGTACTTC
abundance: many; v_gene: TRBV12-3/TRBV12-4; d_gene: TRBD2; j_gene: TRBJ2-1; CDR3aa: CASRSSGGTGNFAPKSNEQFF; CDR3nt: TGTGCCAGCAGGTCTAGCGGGGGGACAGGGAATTTTGCCCCCAAATCCAATGAGCAGTTCTTC
abundance: many; v_gene: TRBV15; d_gene: TRBD1; j_gene: TRBJ2-3; CDR3aa: CATSRADRDTDTQYF; CDR3nt: TGTGCCACCAGCAGGGCGGACAGGGACACAGATACGCAGTATTTT
abundance: .; v_gene: TRBV7-2; d_gene: .; j_gene: TRBJ2-1; CDR3aa: CASSTPRGPYNEQFF; CDR3nt: TGTGCCAGCAGCACTCCTAGGGGCCCCTACAATGAGCAGTTCTTC
abundance: .; v_gene: TRBV25-1; d_gene: .; j_gene: TRBJ2-2; CDR3aa: CASSGGITGELFF; CDR3nt: TGTGCCAGCAGCGGGGGAATCACCGGGGAGCTGTTTTTT
abundance: .; v_gene: TRBV28; d_gene: TRBD2; j_gene: TRBJ2-1; CDR3aa: CASSWTSQQFF; CDR3nt: TGTGCCAGCAGTTGGACTAGCCAGCAGTTCTTC
abundance: .; v_gene: TRBV5-4; d_gene: TRBD2; j_gene: TRBJ2-1; CDR3aa: CASSFSSGKNNEQFF; CDR3nt: TGTGCCAGCAGCTTCTCTAGCGGGAAAAACAATGAGCAGTTCTTC
abundance: .; v_gene: TRBV5-1; d_gene: TRBD2; j_gene: TRBJ2-3; CDR3aa: CASSLVLSGPTDTQYF; CDR3nt: TGCGCCAGCAGCTTGGTCCTTAGCGGGCCCACAGATACGCAGTATTTT
abundance: few; v_gene: TRBV20-1; d_gene: .; j_gene: TRBJ1-1; CDR3aa: CSARHGQYNTEAFF; CDR3nt: TGCAGTGCTAGGCACGGACAGTATAACACTGAAGCTTTCTTT
abundance: many; v_gene: TRBV4-1; d_gene: TRBD1; j_gene: TRBJ2-5; CDR3aa: CASSRQGFQETQYF; CDR3nt: TGCGCCAGCAGCCGACAGGGTTTCCAAGAGACCCAGTACTTC
abundance: few; v_gene: TRBV29-1; d_gene: .; j_gene: TRBJ2-7; CDR3aa: CSVVGADSYEQYF; CDR3nt: TGCAGCGTTGTCGGGGCGGACTCCTACGAGCAGTACTTC
abundance: many; v_gene: TRBV5-1; d_gene: TRBD2; j_gene: TRBJ2-5; CDR3aa: CASSLTGGSSLETQYF; CDR3nt: TGCGCCAGCAGCTTAACGGGAGGTAGTAGCCTAGAGACCCAGTACTTC
abundance: once; v_gene: TRBV7-6; d_gene: .; j_gene: TRBJ2-7; CDR3aa: CASSLDGSRTYEQYF; CDR3nt: TGTGCCAGCAGCTTAGACGGGAGCCGTACCTACGAGCAGTACTTC
abundance: many; v_gene: TRBV6-1; d_gene: TRBD2; j_gene: TRBJ2-7; CDR3aa: CASSELRTSEPYEQYF; CDR3nt: TGTGCCAGCAGTGAATTGCGGACTAGCGAGCCCTACGAGCAGTACTTC
abundance: many; v_gene: TRBV4-1; d_gene: .; j_gene: TRBJ1-1; CDR3aa: CASSQDLLVGGRNTEAFF; CDR3nt: TGCGCCAGCAGCCAAGATCTGCTTGTTGGGGGGCGGAACACTGAAGCTTTCTTT
abundance: .; v_gene: TRBV7-9; d_gene: TRBD2; j_gene: TRBJ2-2; CDR3aa: CASSPLRGGDNTGELFF; CDR3nt: TGTGCCAGCAGCCCACTCCGCGGGGGGGATAACACCGGGGAGCTGTTTTTT
abundance: .; v_gene: TRBV6-2/TRBV6-3; d_gene: .; j_gene: TRBJ1-1; CDR3aa: CASRKAQGGTEAFF; CDR3nt: TGTGCCAGCAGAAAAGCACAGGGAGGCACTGAAGCTTTCTTT
abundance: few; v_gene: TRBV7-3; d_gene: TRBD1; j_gene: TRBJ1-6; CDR3aa: CASSLGTGRSPLHF; CDR3nt: TGTGCCAGCAGCTTAGGGACAGGCCGTTCACCCCTCCACTTT
abundance: many; v_gene: TRBV18; d_gene: .; j_gene: TRBJ2-5; CDR3aa: CASSPAETQYF; CDR3nt: TGTGCCAGCTCACCGGCAGAGACCCAGTACTTC
abundance: .; v_gene: TRBV18; d_gene: TRBD1; j_gene: TRBJ1-5; CDR3aa: CASSRTGSQPQHF; CDR3nt: TGTGCCAGCTCGCGGACAGGGAGTCAGCCCCAGCATTTT
abundance: .; v_gene: TRBV5-1; d_gene: .; j_gene: TRBJ1-6; CDR3aa: CASSRRQGPLGESPLHF; CDR3nt: TGCGCCAGCAGCCGGCGGCAGGGTCCCCTCGGGGAATCACCCCTCCACTTT
abundance: .; v_gene: TRBV5-4; d_gene: TRBD1; j_gene: TRBJ1-1; CDR3aa: CASSPDRFSTEAFF; CDR3nt: TGTGCCAGCAGCCCGGACAGGTTTAGCACTGAAGCTTTCTTT
abundance: many; v_gene: TRBV6-1; d_gene: .; j_gene: TRBJ2-2; CDR3aa: CATWGHSNTGELFF; CDR3nt: TGTGCCACCTGGGGACATTCGAACACCGGGGAGCTGTTTTTT
abundance: .; v_gene: TRBV28; d_gene: TRBD1; j_gene: TRBJ1-5; CDR3aa: CASRPTTGVSNQPQHF; CDR3nt: TGTGCCAGCAGGCCTACCACAGGGGTTTCTAATCAGCCCCAGCATTTT
abundance: many; v_gene: TRBV5-1; d_gene: TRBD1; j_gene: TRBJ1-5; CDR3aa: CASSPTGDSQPQHF; CDR3nt: TGCGCCAGCAGTCCTACAGGGGATAGTCAGCCCCAGCATTTT
abundance: .; v_gene: TRBV3-1; d_gene: .; j_gene: TRBJ2-2; CDR3aa: CASSQKIAVTGELFF; CDR3nt: TGTGCCAGCAGCCAAAAGATCGCCGTTACCGGGGAGCTGTTTTTT
abundance: .; v_gene: TRBV19; d_gene: TRBD2; j_gene: TRBJ2-5; CDR3aa: CASMRTSGLQETQYF; CDR3nt: TGTGCCAGTATGCGGACTAGCGGGCTCCAAGAGACCCAGTACTTC